Reported below is one TCR beta chain. This sample was taken from a study of blood T cell repertoires in COVID-19. The data were produced by immunoSEQ multiplex PCR, yet TCRdb's version contains in-frame clones alone and is incomplete. The sample has about 15,000 clones, approximately 91% seen once. The source material was peripheral blood. The receptor was derived from an elderly woman with COVID-19, enrolled during active disease.

The CDR3 loop reads CASSEGQFSYEQYF. The CDR3 coding sequence is TGTGCCAGCAGCGAGGGACAGTTCTCCTACGAGCAGTACTTC. The chain uses TRBV9 and TRBJ2-7; the match to TRBD1 covers 7 bases. J lost 0 bases, V lost 3 bases, and 3 bases had no gene match. This CDR3 has 14 residues. Germline CDR1 and CDR2: SGDLS and YYNGEE.